This TCR beta chain was recorded in a study of human T cells and chemical hapten exposure. This CDR3 contains 12 residues. Between the trimmed V and J ends, which lost 4 bases and 7 bases, there was a span of 10 bases. Germline loops: CDR1 SNHLY, CDR2 FYNNEI. Attachment of unique molecular identifiers to individual cDNA molecules was performed in the library. Using its own MiXCR run on the reads, TCRdb lists one record per CDR3 protein. This sample yields approximately 3,800 distinct CDR3 sequences, of which about 48% are seen a single time; roughly 6% belongs to the top ten. Treatment noted: therapeutic diphenylcyclopropenone sensitization with weekly scalp DPC.

The sequenced sample was whole blood, obtained before DPC sensitization or 2, 6, or about 24 weeks after (not recorded which). The rearrangement uses TRBV2 and TRBJ1-1; D is undetermined. This TCR came from an adult with alopecia areata. Some clones in this sample may be carry-over from other donors' samples. This table probably holds off-target reads from a library built for another chain. CDR3 residues: CASSGDYYEAFF. CDR3 nucleotide sequence: TGTGCCAGCAGTGGAGATTATTATGAAGCTTTCTTT.